The 5 T cell receptor beta chains listed next were all sequenced from one sample in a study of blood T cell repertoires in COVID-19. Here immunoSEQ multiplex PCR was the method, and the copy in TCRdb shows in-frame clones only, minus some. The sample holds 150,000 or so clones, around 87% seen once. Material for sequencing was peripheral blood. These receptors all stem from a man older than 75 with acute or convalescent COVID-19.

The V gene is TRBV5-1, the J gene TRBJ1-1; the D is unclear. The CDR3 runs to 12 residues. CDR1 is SGHRS and CDR2 is YFSETQ in the germline V gene. V was trimmed by 3 bases and J by 0 bases, leaving 3 bases between them. The CDR3, as DNA: TGCGCCAGCAGCTCGGTGAACACTGAAGCTTTCTTT. Residues: CASSSVNTEAFF.

The gene calls are TRBV29-1 and TRBJ2-3, with D tentatively TRBD1 (5 bases). Germline CDR1 is SQVTM and CDR2 is ANQGSEA. CDR3 length: 12 amino acids. Trimming removed 0 bases at V and 14 bases at J, with 15 bases between. The CDR3 DNA follows: TGCAGCGTTGAAGACCGCGACAGCCATTGGTATTTT. It encodes CSVEDRDSHWYF.

V and J are TRBV19 and TRBJ2-7; D is uncertain. CDR1 is LNHDA, CDR2 SQIVND, per germline (reference sequence). Trimming pared 6 bases from V and 0 bases from J, leaving 9 bases between. The CDR3 sequence is 13 residues long. CDR3 region: CASSRQNSYEQYF. DNA for the CDR3: TGTGCCAGTAGCCGACAAAACTCCTACGAGCAGTACTTC.

The rearrangement joins TRBV7-2 to TRBJ2-7; 7 positions match TRBD2. Germline trimming cut 5 bases from V and 3 bases from J; bases unmatched to any gene: 7. This CDR3 has 14 amino acids. Germline V gives CDR1 SGHTA, CDR2 FQGNSA. CDR3 nucleotides: TGTGCCAGCAGCCCCCTGGGGGGGTACTACGAGCAGTACTTC. Amino acids: CASSPLGGYYEQYF.

This clone was seen a few times. The chain recombines TRBV27 with TRBJ1-4; D is ambiguous. V lost 0 bases, J lost 4 bases, and 6 bases lay in between. Per germline, CDR1 MNHEY and CDR2 SMNVEV (reference sequence). The CDR3 length is 14 residues. The CDR3 region is CASSLSSNNEKLFF. The DNA for the CDR3 is TGTGCCAGCAGTTTATCGTCCAATAATGAAAAACTGTTTTTT.